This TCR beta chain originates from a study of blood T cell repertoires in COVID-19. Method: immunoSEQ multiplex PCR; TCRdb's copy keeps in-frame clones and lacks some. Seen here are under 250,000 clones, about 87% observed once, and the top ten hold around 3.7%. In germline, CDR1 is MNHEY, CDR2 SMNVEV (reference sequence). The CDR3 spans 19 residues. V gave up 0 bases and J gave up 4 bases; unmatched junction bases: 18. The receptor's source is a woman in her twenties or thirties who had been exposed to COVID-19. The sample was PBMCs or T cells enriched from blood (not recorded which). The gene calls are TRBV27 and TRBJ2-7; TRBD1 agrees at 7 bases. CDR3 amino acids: CASSLSNHRRDSKLYEQYF. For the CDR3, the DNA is TGTGCCAGCAGTTTATCGAATCATCGTAGGGACAGCAAATTATACGAGCAGTACTTC.